This T cell receptor (beta chain) was identified in a study of blood T cell repertoires in COVID-19. The overall study: Specimens from acute and convalescent COVID-19 originated in the United States, Italy and Spain. T cells, B-cell-depleted T cells, or PBMCs supplied cDNA or gDNA.

Trimming removed 5 bases from V and 2 bases from J; junction bases left unmatched: 7. The length of the CDR3 is 15 residues. Per the germline V gene, CDR1 is SGHTA and CDR2 is FQGNSA. Assay used: immunoSEQ multiplex PCR; TCRdb lists only in-frame clones, some missing. Among tens of thousands of clones listed, around nine tenths were seen once. The source is a woman between 65 and 79 years old with active COVID-19. The chain carries TRBV7-2 and TRBJ2-7, with 9 bases lining up with TRBD1. Input material: peripheral blood. In nucleotides, the CDR3 is TGTGCCAGCAGCGTAGGACAGGGGATCACCTACGAGCAGTACTTC. Its translation is CASSVGQGITYEQYF. Filled out from reference TRBV7-2 and TRBJ2-7, the complete variable domain reads GAGVSQSPSNKVTEKGKDVELRCDPISGHTALYWYRQSLGQGLEFLIYFQGNSAPDKSGLPSDRFSAERTGGSVSTLTIQRTQQEDSAVYLCASSVGQGITYEQYFGPGTRLTVT.